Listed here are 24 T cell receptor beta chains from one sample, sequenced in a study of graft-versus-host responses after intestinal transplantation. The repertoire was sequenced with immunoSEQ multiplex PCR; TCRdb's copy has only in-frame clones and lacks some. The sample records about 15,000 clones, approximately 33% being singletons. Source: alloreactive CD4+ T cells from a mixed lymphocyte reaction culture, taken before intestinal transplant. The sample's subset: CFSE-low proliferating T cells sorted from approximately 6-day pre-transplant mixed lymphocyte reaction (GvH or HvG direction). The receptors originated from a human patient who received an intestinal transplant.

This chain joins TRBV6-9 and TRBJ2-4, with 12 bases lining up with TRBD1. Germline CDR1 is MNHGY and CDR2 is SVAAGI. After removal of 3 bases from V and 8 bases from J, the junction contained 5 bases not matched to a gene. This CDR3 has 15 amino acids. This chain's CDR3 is CASSYSRDRGHIQYF. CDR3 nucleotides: TGTGCCAGCAGTTACTCCCGGGACAGGGGGCACATTCAGTACTTC.

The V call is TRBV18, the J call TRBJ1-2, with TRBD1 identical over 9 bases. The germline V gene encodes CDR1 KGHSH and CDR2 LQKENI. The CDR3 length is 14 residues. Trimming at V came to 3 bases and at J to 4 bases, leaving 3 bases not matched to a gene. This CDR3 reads CASSPPTGGYGYTF. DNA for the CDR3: TGTGCCAGCTCACCCCCGACAGGGGGCTATGGCTACACCTTC.

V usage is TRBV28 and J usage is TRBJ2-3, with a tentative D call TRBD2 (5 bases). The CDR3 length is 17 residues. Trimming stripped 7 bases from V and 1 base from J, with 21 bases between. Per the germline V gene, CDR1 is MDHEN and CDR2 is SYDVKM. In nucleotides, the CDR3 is TGTGCCAGCAACATGGCTGATGGGTGGGGAGGCACAGATACGCAGTATTTT. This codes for CASNMADGWGGTDTQYF.

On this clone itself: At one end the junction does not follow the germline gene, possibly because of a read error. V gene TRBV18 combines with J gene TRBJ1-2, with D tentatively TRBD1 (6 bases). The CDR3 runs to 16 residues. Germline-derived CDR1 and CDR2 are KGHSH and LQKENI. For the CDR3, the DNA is TGTGCCAGCTCACTTTACCAACAGGGAGGCAACCATGGCTACACCTTT. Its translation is CASSLYQQGGNHGYTF.

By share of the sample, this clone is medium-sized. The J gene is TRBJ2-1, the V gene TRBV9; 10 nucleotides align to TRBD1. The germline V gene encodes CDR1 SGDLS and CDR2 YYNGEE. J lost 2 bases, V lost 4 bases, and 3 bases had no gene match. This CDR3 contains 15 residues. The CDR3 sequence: CASSRTGGTYNEQFF. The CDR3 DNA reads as TGTGCCAGCAGCCGGACAGGGGGAACCTACAATGAGCAGTTCTTC.

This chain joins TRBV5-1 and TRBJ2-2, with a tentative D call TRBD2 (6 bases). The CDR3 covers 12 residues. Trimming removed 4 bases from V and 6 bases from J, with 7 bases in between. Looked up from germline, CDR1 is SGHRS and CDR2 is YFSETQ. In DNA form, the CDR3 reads TGCGCCAGCAGCCCGGGGGCCGGGGAGCTGTTTTTT. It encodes CASSPGAGELFF.

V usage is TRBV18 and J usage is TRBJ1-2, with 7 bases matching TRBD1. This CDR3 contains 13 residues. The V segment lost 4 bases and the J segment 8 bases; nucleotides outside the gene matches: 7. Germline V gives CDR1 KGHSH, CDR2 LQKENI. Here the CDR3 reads CASSLTGEEGYTF. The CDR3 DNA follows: TGTGCCAGCTCACTAACAGGGGAGGAAGGCTACACCTTC.

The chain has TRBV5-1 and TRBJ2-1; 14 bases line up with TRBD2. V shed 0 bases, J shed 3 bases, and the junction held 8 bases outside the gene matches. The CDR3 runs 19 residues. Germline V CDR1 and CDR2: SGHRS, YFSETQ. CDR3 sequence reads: CASSLASGTSGSGYNEQFF. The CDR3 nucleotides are TGCGCCAGCAGCTTGGCTTCCGGGACTAGCGGGAGTGGCTACAATGAGCAGTTCTTC.

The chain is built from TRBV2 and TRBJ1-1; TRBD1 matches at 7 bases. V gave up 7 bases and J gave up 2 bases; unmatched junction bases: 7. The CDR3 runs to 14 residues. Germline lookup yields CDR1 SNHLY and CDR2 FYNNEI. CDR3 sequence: CASIRGTANTEAFF. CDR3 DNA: TGTGCCAGCATCCGAGGGACAGCCAACACTGAAGCTTTCTTT.

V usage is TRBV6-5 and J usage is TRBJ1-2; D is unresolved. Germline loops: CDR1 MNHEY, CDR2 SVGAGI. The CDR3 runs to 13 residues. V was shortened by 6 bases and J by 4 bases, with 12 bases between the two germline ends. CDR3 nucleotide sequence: TGTGCCAGCAGCAGCACCCCGACCTATGGCTACACCTTC. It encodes CASSSTPTYGYTF.

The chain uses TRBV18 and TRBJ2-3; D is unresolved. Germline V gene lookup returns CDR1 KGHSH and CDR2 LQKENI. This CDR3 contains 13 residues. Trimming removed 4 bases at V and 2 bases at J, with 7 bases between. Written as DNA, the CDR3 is TGTGCCAGCTCACTACCCTCCACAGATACGCAGTATTTT. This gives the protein CASSLPSTDTQYF.

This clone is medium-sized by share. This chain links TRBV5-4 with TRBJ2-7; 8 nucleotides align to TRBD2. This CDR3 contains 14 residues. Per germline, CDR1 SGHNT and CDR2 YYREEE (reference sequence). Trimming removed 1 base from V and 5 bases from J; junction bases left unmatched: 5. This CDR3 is CASSLSGRAHEQYF. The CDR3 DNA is TGTGCCAGCAGCTTGAGCGGGAGAGCCCACGAGCAGTACTTC.

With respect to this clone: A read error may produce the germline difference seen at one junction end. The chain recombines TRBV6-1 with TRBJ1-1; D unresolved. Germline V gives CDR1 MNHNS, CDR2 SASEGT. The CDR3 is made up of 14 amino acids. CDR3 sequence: CAISEMPTNTEAFF. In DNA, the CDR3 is TGTGCCATCAGTGAGATGCCGACGAACACTGAAGCTTTCTTT.

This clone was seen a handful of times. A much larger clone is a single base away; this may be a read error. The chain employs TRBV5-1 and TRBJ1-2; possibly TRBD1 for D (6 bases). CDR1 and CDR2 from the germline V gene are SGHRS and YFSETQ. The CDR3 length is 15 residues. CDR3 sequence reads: CARSSGEGGHYGYTF. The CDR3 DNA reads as TGCGCCCGCAGCTCAGGAGAGGGGGGGCATTATGGCTACACCTTC. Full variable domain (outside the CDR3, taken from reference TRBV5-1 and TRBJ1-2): KAGVTQTPRYLIKTRGQQVTLSCSPISGHRSVSWYQQTPGQGLQFLFEYFSETQRNKGNFPGRFSGRQFSNSRSEMNVSTLELGDSALYLCARSSGEGGHYGYTFGSGTRLTVV.

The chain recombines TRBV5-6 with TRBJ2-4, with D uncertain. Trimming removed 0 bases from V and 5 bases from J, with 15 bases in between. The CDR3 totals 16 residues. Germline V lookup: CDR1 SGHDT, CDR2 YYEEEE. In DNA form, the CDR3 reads TGTGCCAGCAGCTTGGACAGAATAGAGGCTCAAAACATTCAGTACTTC. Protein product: CASSLDRIEAQNIQYF.

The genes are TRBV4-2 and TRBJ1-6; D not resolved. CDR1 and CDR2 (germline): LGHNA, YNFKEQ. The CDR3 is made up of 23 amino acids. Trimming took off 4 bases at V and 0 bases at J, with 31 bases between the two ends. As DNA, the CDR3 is TGTGCCAGCAGCCCGCTCCCGGGCGCGTTGGGTTTTAGTTCGAGCTCCTATAATTCACCCCTCCACTTT. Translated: CASSPLPGALGFSSSSYNSPLHF.

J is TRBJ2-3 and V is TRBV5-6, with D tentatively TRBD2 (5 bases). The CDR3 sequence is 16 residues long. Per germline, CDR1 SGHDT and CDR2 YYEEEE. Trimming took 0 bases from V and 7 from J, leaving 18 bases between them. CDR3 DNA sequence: TGTGCCAGCAGCTTGGCCACTAGGAGGTGGTCAAATACGCAGTATTTT. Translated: CASSLATRRWSNTQYF.

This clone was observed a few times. Written as DNA, the CDR3 is TGTGCCAGCAAGGGGCAGGGGGCCTACGAGCAGTACTTC. Protein sequence: CASKGQGAYEQYF. The V gene is TRBV11-2, the J gene TRBJ2-7; 7 bases are shared with TRBD1. V shed 7 bases, J shed 2 bases, and the junction held 5 bases outside the gene matches. The CDR3 has 13 amino acids. Looked up from germline, CDR1 is SGHAT and CDR2 is FQNNGV.

CDR3 region: CAWKPPGRTQYF. CDR3 DNA sequence: TGTGCCTGGAAACCCCCAGGCAGGACCCAGTACTTC. The V call is TRBV30, the J call TRBJ2-5; D not resolved. V lost 4 bases to trimming and J lost 7 bases, with 13 bases between them. The length of the CDR3 is 12 residues. Germline CDR1 GTSNPN, CDR2 SVGIG (reference sequence).

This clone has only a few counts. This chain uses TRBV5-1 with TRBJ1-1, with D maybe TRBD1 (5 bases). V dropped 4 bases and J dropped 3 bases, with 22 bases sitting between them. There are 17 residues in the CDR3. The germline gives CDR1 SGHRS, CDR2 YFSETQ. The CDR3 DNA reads TGCGCCAGCAGCCGGTGGGTGACAAGGGGAGGGGACACTGAAGCTTTCTTT. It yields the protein CASSRWVTRGGDTEAFF.

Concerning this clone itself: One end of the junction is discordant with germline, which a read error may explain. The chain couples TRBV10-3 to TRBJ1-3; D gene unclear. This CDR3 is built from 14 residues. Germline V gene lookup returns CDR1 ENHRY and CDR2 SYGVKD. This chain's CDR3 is CASSAQDSGNTIYF. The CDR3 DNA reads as TGTGCCAGCAGTGCGCAGGACTCTGGAAACACCATATATTTT.

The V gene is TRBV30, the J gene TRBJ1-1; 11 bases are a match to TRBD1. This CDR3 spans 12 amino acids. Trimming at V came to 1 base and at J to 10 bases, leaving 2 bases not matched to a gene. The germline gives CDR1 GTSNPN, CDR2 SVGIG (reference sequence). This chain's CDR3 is CAWSGGQGGAFF. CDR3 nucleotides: TGTGCCTGGAGTGGGGGACAGGGGGGAGCTTTCTTT.

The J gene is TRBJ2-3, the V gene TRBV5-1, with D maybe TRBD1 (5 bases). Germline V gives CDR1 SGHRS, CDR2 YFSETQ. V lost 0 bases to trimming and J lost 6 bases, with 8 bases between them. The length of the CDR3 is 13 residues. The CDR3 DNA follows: TGCGCCAGCAGCTTGGCAGGGCCGGATACGCAGTATTTT. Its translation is CASSLAGPDTQYF.

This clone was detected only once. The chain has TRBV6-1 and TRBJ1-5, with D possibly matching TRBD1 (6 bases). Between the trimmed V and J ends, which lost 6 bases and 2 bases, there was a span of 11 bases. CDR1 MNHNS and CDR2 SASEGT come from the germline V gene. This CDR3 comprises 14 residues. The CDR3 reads CASSTGGGNQPQHF. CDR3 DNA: TGTGCCAGCAGCACCGGGGGCGGCAATCAGCCCCAGCATTTT.